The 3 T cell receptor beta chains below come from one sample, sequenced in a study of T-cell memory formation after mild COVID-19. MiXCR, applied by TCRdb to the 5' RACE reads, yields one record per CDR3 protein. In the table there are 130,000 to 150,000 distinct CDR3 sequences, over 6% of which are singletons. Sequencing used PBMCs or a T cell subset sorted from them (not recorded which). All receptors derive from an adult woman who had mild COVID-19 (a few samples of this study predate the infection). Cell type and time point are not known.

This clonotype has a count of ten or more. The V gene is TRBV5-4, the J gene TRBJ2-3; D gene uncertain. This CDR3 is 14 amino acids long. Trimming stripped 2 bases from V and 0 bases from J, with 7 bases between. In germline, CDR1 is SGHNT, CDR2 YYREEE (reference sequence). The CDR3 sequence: CASSLVSSTDTQYF. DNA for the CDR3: TGTGCCAGCAGCTTAGTTTCTAGCACAGATACGCAGTATTTT.

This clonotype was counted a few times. CDR3 DNA: TGCAGCGTTCGGAGAAGCGCGGAAGAGCAGTACTTC. It translates to CSVRRSAEEQYF. V gene TRBV29-1 combines with J gene TRBJ2-7; D is undetermined. Germline CDR1 and CDR2: SQVTM and ANQGSEA. This CDR3 region has 12 residues. Deletions cut 5 bases from V and 7 bases from J, with 15 bases between.

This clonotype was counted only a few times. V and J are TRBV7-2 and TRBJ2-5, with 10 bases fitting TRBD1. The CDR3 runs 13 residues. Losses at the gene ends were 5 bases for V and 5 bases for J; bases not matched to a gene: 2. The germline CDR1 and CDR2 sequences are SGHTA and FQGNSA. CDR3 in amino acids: CASSRTGGETQYF. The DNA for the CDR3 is TGTGCCAGCAGCCGGACAGGGGGGGAGACCCAGTACTTC.